This T cell receptor beta chain was found in a study of radiotherapy plus CTLA-4 blockade in lung cancer. The wider study: Objective responses occurred in 15% to 20% of patients; around 30% had disease control.

Measured with immunoSEQ multiplex PCR; TCRdb has only the in-frame clones, and not every one. This sample has tens of thousands of clones, with roughly 80% found just once. General study results and limits: Subsequent to radiotherapy plus ipilimumab, tumor-derived TCR clones underwent expansion in blood. Interferon-beta and early blood T cell clone dynamics reportedly predicted response best.

The V segment lost 6 bases and the J segment 3 bases; nucleotides outside the gene matches: 5. This CDR3 has 14 residues. Germline values: CDR1 KGHSH, CDR2 LQKENI. Ipilimumab CTLA-4 blockade and focal radiation were given to patients with chemo-refractory metastatic non-small-cell lung cancer. Of note for this clone: No antigen is known for it.

The sequencing here drew on peripheral blood, taken from a patient treated with radiotherapy plus ipilimumab. The V call is TRBV18, the J call TRBJ2-3, with 8 bases that match TRBD2. The source is a human donor with non-small cell lung cancer who had a complete response to radiotherapy plus ipilimumab. The CDR3 coding sequence is TGTGCCAGCTCGCCTAGCGGGCGTACAGATACGCAGTATTTT. Translating it yields CASSPSGRTDTQYF.